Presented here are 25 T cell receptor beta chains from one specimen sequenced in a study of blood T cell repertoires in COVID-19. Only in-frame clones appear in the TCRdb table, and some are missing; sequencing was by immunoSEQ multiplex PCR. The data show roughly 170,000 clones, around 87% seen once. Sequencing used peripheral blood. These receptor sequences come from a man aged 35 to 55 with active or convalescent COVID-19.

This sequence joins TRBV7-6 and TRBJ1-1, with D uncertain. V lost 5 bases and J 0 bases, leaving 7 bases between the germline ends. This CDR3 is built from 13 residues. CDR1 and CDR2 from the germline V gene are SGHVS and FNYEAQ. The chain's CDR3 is CASSALMNTEAFF. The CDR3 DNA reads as TGTGCCAGCAGCGCCCTAATGAACACTGAAGCTTTCTTT.

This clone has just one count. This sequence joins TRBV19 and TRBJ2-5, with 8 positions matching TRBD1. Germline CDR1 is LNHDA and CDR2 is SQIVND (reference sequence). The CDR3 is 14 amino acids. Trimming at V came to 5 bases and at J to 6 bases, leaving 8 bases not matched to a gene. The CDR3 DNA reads TGTGCCAGTAGTGCGACAGGGGCCGCGAAGACCCAGTACTTC. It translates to CASSATGAAKTQYF.

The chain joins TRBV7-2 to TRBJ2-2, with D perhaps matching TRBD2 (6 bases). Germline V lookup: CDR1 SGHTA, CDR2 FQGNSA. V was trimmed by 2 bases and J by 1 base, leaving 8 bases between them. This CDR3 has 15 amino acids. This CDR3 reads CASSLIGRNTGELFF. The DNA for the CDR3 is TGTGCCAGCAGCTTAATCGGGAGGAACACCGGGGAGCTGTTTTTT.

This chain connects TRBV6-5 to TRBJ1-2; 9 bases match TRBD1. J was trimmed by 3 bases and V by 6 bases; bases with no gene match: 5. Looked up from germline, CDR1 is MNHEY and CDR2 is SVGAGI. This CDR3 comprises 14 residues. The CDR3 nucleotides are TGTGCCAGCAGAGAGACAGGGGGGGACTATGGCTACACCTTC. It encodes CASRETGGDYGYTF.

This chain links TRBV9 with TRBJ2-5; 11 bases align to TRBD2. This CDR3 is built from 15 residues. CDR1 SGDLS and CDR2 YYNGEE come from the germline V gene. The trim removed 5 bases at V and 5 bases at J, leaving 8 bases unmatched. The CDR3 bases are TGTGCCAGCAGTGCCCTGGGACTAGCGGTCGAGACCCAGTACTTC. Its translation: CASSALGLAVETQYF.

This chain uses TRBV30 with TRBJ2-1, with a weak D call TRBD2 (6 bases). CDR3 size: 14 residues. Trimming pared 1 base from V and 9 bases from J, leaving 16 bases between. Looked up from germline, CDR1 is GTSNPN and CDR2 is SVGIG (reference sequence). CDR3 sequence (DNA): TGTGCCTGGAGTGCTACTCGGCGGGGTACTGAGCAGTTCTTC. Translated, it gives CAWSATRRGTEQFF.

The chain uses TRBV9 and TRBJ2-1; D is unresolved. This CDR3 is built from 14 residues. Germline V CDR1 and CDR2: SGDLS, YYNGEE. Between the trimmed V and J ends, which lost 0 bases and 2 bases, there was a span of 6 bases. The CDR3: CASSVDSTYNEQFF. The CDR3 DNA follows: TGTGCCAGCAGCGTAGACAGCACCTACAATGAGCAGTTCTTC.

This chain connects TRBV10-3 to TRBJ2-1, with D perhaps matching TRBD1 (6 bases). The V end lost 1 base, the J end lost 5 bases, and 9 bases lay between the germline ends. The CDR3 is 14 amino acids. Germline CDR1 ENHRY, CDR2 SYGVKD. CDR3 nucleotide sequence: TGTGCCATCAGTGAGTTACAGGGAAACAATGAGCAGTTCTTC. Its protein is CAISELQGNNEQFF.

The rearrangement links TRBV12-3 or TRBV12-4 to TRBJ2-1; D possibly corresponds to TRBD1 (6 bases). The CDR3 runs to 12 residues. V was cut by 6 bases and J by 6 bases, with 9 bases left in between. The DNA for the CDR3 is TGTGCCAGCAGGGGGACAATCAATGAGCAGTTCTTC. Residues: CASRGTINEQFF.

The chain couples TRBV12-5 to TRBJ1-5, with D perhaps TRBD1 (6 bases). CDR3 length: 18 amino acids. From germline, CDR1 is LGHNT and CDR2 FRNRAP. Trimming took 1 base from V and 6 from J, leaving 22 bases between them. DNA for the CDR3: TGTGCTAGTGGTTTGGATTGGGCAATACAGGGTGTTACTCAGCCCCAGCATTTT. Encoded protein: CASGLDWAIQGVTQPQHF.

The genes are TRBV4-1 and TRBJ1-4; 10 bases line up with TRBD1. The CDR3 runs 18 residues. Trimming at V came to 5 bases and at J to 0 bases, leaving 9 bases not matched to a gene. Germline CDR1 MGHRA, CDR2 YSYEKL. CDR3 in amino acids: CASSSRDRGLSTNEKLFF. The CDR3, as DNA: TGCGCCAGCAGCTCCCGGGACAGGGGATTATCAACTAATGAAAAACTGTTTTTT.

The CDR3 DNA is TGTGCCAGCACCCTTACAGGGCACAATCAGCCCCAGCATTTT. This sequence encodes CASTLTGHNQPQHF. The chain recombines TRBV21-1 with TRBJ1-5; the table's D call of TRBD1 was not tested on the DNA. TRBV21-1 corresponds to a pseudogene. The CDR3 has 14 amino acids.

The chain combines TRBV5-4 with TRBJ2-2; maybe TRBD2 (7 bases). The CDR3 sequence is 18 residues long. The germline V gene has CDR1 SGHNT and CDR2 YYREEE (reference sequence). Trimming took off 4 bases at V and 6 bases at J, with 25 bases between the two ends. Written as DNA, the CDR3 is TGTGCCAGCAGCCGAGGAAGGGGCGGGGGCGGCGGGTCCGGGGAGCTGTTTTTT. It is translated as CASSRGRGGGGGSGELFF. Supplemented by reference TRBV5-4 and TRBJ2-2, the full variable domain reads ETGVTQSPTHLIKTRGQQVTLRCSSQSGHNTVSWYQQALGQGPQFIFQYYREEENGRGNFPPRFSGLQFPNYSSELNVNALELDDSALYLCASSRGRGGGGGSGELFFGEGSRLTVL.

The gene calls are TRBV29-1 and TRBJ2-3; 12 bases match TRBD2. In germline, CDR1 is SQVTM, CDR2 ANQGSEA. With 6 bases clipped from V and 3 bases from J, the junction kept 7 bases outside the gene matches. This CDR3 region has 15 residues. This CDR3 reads CSVATSGGSTDTQYF. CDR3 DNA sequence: TGCAGCGTGGCTACTAGCGGGGGGTCTACAGATACGCAGTATTTT.

The CDR3 loop is CASRRSGGGGLAQYF. The DNA for the CDR3 is TGTGCCAGCAGACGTAGCGGGGGTGGTGGTTTGGCCCAGTACTTC. The V gene is TRBV28, the J gene TRBJ2-5, with 9 bases matching TRBD2. Losses at the gene ends were 6 bases for V and 9 bases for J; bases not matched to a gene: 14. The CDR3 has 15 residues. Germline V CDR1 and CDR2: MDHEN, SYDVKM.

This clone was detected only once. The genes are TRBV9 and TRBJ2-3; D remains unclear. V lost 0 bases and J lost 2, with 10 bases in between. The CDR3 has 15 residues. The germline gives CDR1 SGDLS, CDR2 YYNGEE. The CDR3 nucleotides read TGTGCCAGCAGCGTAGGGCTACTACTCACAGATACGCAGTATTTT. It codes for CASSVGLLLTDTQYF.

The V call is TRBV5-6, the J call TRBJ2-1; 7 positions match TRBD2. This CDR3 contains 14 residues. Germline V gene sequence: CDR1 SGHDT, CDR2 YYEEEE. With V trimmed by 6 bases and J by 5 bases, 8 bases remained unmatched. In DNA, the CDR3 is TGTGCCAGCACCCGACTAGCAACGAACAATGAGCAGTTCTTC. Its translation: CASTRLATNNEQFF.

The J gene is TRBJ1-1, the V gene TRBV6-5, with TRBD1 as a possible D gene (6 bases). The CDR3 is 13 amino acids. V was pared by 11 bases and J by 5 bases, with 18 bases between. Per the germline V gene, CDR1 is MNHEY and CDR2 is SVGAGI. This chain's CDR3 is CASNSIRGTEAFF. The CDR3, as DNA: TGTGCCTCGAACTCGATCAGGGGAACTGAAGCTTTCTTT.

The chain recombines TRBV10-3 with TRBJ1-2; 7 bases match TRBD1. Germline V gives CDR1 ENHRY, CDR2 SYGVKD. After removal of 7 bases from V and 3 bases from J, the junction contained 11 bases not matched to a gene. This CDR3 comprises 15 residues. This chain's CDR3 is CAITLGGGRDYGYTF. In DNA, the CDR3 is TGTGCCATCACCCTAGGAGGGGGCAGGGACTATGGCTACACCTTC.

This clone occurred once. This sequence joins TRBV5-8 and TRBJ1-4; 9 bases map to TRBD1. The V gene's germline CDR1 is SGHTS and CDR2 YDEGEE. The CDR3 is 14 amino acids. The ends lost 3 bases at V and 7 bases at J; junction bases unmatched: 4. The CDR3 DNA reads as TGTGCCAGCAGCTCACAGGGGGCCGGTGAAAAACTGTTTTTT. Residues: CASSSQGAGEKLFF. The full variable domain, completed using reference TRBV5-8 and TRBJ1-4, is EAGVTQSPTHLIKTRGQQATLRCSPISGHTSVYWYQQALGLGLQFLLWYDEGEERNRGNFPPRFSGRQFPNYSSELNVNALELEDSALYLCASSSQGAGEKLFFGSGTQLSVL.

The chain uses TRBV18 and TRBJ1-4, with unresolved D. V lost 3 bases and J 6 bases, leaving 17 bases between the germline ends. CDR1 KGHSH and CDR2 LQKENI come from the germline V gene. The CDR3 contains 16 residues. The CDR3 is CASSPSGDSKDEKLFF. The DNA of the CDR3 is TGTGCCAGCTCACCTTCGGGTGACTCCAAGGATGAAAAACTGTTTTTT.

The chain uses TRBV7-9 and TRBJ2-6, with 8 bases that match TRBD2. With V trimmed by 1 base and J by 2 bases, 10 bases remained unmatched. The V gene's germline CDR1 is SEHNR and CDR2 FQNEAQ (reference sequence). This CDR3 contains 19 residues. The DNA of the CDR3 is TGTGCCAGCAGCTTAGGGCCTCGGGGGGGGCTCCCTGGGGCCAACGTCCTGACTTTC. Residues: CASSLGPRGGLPGANVLTF.

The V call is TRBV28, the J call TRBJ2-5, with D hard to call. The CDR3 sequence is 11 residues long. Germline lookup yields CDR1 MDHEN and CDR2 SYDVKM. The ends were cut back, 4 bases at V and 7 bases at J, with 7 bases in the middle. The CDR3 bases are TGTGCCAGCAGTTCGCGCGTGACCCAGTACTTC. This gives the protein CASSSRVTQYF.

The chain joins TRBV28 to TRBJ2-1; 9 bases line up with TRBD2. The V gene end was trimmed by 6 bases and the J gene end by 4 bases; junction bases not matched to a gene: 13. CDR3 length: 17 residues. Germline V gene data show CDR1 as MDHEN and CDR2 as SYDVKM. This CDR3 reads CASRLRGTTSGYNEQFF. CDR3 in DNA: TGTGCCAGCAGGCTACGAGGGACGACTAGCGGTTACAATGAGCAGTTCTTC.

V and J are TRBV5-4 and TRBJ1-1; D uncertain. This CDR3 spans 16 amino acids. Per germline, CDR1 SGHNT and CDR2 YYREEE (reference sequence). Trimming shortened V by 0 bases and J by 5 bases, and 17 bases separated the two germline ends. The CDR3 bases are TGTGCCAGCAGCTTGGCCAACCCGGGAATTGGGACTGAAGCTTTCTTT. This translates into CASSLANPGIGTEAFF.